This entry features one TCR beta chain sequence. It has no known antigen specificity. No much larger clonotype is one base removed from it; base qualities were not supplied. These data originate in a study of radiotherapy plus CTLA-4 blockade in lung cancer listed by TCRdb under 2018. About the study as a whole: Objective responses were observed in more than 15% of enrolled patients, and disease control was achieved in less than 35%. Overall study results and their limits: The strongest predictors of response were reported to be early dynamic shifts in blood T cell clones along with a rise in serum interferon-beta following radiation. After treatment with radiotherapy and ipilimumab, TCR clones that came from tumors expanded in the peripheral blood.

Measured from the cysteine to the phenylalanine, the CDR3 is 18 residues long. Solely the CDR3 DNA is kept, with 54 bases framed from the first base. V loses 5 bases of germline sequence and J loses 5 bases, and the interval between the two ends is 22 bases. CDR1 WNHNN and CDR2 SYGVQD were looked up in the germline V gene (reference sequence). Preparation of the library involved the immunoSEQ multiplex PCR assay. This immuneACCESS table, as held by TCRdb, lists in-frame sequences with V and J called but not all clones. Of the missing ones, under half trace to an unresolved V gene in checked studies; the others have no known cause. For this sample there are 70,000 to 90,000 clones; around 87% appear just once. Jointly, the top ten make up 0.87% of the sample. The study tested focal radiation therapy combined with CTLA-4 blockade (ipilimumab) in patients with chemo-refractory metastatic non-small-cell lung cancer.

The clonotype was recovered from a human donor with non-small cell lung cancer who had stable disease on radiotherapy plus ipilimumab. Here the chain combines TRBV10-1 and TRBJ2-6; the D gene could be either TRBD1 or TRBD2, each agreeing at 5 bases. Here the sequenced sample was peripheral blood, taken from a patient treated with radiotherapy plus ipilimumab. CDR3 reads: CASSFGARCQSRANVLTF. The DNA sequence is TGCGCCAGCAGTTTCGGGGCAAGATGCCAAAGTCGGGCCAACGTCCTGACTTTC.